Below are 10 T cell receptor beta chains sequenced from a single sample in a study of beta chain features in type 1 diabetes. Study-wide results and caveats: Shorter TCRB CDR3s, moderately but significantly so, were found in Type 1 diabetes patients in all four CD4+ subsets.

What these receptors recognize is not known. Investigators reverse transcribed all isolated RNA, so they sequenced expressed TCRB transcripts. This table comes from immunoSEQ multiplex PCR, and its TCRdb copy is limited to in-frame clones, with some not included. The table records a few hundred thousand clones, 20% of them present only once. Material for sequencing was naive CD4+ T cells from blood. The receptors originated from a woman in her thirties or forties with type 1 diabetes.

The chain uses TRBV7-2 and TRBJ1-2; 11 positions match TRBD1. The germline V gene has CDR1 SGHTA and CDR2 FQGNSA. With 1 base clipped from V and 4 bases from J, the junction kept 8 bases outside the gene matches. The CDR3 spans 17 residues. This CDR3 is CASSLGDPGTGGYGYTF. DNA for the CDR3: TGTGCCAGCAGCTTAGGAGATCCCGGGACAGGGGGCTATGGCTACACCTTC.

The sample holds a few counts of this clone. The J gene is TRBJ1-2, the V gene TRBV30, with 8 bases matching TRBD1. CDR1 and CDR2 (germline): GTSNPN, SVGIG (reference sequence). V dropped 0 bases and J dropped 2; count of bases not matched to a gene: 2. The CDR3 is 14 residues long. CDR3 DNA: TGTGCCTGGAGTGTACAGGGGGGCAACTATGGCTACACCTTC. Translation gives CAWSVQGGNYGYTF.

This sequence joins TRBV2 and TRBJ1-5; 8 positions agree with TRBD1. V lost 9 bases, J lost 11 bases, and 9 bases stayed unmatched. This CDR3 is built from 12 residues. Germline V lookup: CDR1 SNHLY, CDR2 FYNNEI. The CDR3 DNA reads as TGTGCCAGTAATGGACAGGGATCGGCCCAGCATTTT. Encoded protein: CASNGQGSAQHF.

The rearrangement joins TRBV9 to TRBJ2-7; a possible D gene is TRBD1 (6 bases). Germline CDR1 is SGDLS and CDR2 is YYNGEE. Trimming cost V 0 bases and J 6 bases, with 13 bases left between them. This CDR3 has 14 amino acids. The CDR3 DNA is TGTGCCAGCAGCGTAGAAAGGGGGTTGGGCGAGCAGTACTTC. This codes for CASSVERGLGEQYF. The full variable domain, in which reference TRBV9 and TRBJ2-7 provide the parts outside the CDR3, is DSGVTQTPKHLITATGQRVTLRCSPRSGDLSVYWYQQSLDQGLQFLIQYYNGEERAKGNILERFSAQQFPDLHSELNLSSLELGDSALYFCASSVERGLGEQYFGPGTRLTVT.

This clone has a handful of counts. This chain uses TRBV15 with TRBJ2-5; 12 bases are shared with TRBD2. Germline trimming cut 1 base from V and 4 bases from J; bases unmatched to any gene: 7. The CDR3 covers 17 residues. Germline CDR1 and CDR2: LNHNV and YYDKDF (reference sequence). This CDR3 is CATSRGSSGRVGETQYF. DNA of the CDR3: TGTGCCACCAGCAGAGGTTCTAGCGGGAGGGTTGGAGAGACCCAGTACTTC.

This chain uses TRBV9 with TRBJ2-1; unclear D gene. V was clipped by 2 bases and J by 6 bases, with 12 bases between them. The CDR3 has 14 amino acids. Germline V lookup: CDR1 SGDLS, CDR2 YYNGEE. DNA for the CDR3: TGTGCCAGCAGCGTCGCGAACGCCCCCAATGAGCAGTTCTTC. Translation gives CASSVANAPNEQFF.

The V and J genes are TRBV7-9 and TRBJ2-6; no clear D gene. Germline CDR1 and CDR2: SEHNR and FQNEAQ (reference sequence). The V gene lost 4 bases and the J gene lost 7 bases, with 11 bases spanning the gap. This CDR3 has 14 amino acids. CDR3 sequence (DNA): TGTGCCAGCAGCTACAACACAAATGCCAACGTCCTGACTTTC. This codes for CASSYNTNANVLTF.

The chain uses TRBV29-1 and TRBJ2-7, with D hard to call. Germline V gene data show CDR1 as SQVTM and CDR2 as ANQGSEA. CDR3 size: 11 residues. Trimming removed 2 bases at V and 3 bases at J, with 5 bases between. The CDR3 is CSVESGYEQYF. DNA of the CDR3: TGCAGCGTTGAATCGGGCTACGAGCAGTACTTC.

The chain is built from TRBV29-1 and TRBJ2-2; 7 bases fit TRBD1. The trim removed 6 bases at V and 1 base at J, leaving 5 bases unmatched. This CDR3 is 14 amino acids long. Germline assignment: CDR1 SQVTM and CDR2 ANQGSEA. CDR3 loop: CSVYRGQNTGELFF. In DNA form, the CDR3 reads TGCAGCGTGTACAGGGGACAGAACACCGGGGAGCTGTTTTTT.

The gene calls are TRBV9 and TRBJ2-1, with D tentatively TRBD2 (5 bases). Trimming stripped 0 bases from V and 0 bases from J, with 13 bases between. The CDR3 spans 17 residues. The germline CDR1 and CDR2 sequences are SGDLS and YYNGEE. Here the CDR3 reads CASSVAPREASYNEQFF. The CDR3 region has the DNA TGTGCCAGCAGCGTAGCTCCCCGGGAAGCCTCCTACAATGAGCAGTTCTTC. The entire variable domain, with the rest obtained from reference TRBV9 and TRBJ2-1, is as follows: DSGVTQTPKHLITATGQRVTLRCSPRSGDLSVYWYQQSLDQGLQFLIQYYNGEERAKGNILERFSAQQFPDLHSELNLSSLELGDSALYFCASSVAPREASYNEQFFGPGTRLTVL.